The present entry profiles one T cell receptor beta chain with its context. The data stem from a study of control samples from healthy donors and cancer patients. CDR1 is ENHRY, CDR2 SYGVKD, per germline. Trimming shortened V by 4 bases and J by 0 bases, and 10 bases separated the two germline ends. The CDR3 extends over 15 amino acids. Only in-frame clones appear in the TCRdb table, and some are missing; sequencing was by immunoSEQ multiplex PCR. The sample contains approximately 82,000 clones, around 94% of which appear only once. Sequencing used blood. The sequence was obtained from a woman between 18 and 29 years old in good health. This chain connects TRBV10-3 to TRBJ2-1; D uncertain. This chain's CDR3 is CAISGIAVSYNEQFF. In nucleotides, the CDR3 is TGTGCCATCAGTGGAATAGCTGTCTCCTACAATGAGCAGTTCTTC.